The 21 T cell receptor beta chains presented below share a single source sample, sequenced in a study of T cells after yellow fever vaccination. TCRdb reprocessed the 5' RACE reads with MiXCR, giving one entry per CDR3 protein. The sample includes approximately 260,000 distinct CDR3 sequences, about 5.2% seen only once; the top ten take approximately 3.5%. This specimen was CD4+ T cells sorted from PBMCs, taken on the day of the yellow fever booster vaccination. The receptors derive from a man younger than 35 who received the YFV17D yellow fever vaccine.

This clonotype has at least ten counts. V usage is TRBV5-1 and J usage is TRBJ1-5, with TRBD1 identical over 7 bases. There are 15 residues in the CDR3. Germline CDR1 SGHRS, CDR2 YFSETQ. The V segment lost 4 bases and the J segment 2 bases; nucleotides outside the gene matches: 6. The CDR3 region is CASSVGDSGNQPQHF. The CDR3 bases are TGCGCCAGCAGCGTGGGGGACAGTGGCAATCAGCCCCAGCATTTT.

This clonotype was detected ten times or more. The V gene is TRBV9, the J gene TRBJ2-5; 8 nucleotides match TRBD2. The length of the CDR3 is 14 residues. CDR1 SGDLS and CDR2 YYNGEE come from the germline V gene. V shed 3 bases and J 9 bases; nucleotides not matched to a gene: 10. This chain's CDR3 is CASSAYSGAGAQYF. In nucleotides, the CDR3 is TGTGCCAGCAGCGCCTATAGCGGGGCCGGGGCCCAGTACTTC.

This clonotype has only a few counts. V is TRBV10-1 and J is TRBJ2-3; D is undetermined. V gave up 2 bases and J gave up 5 bases, with 11 bases separating them. The germline V gene encodes CDR1 WNHNN and CDR2 SYGVQD (reference sequence). CDR3 length: 14 residues. The CDR3 here is CASSESQVVDTQYF. CDR3 nucleotides: TGCGCCAGCAGTGAGAGCCAAGTGGTAGATACGCAGTATTTT.

This clonotype was counted a few times. The V gene is TRBV9, the J gene TRBJ2-1; D is unclear. The V end was cut by 0 bases, the J end by 6 bases, with 4 bases between. The CDR3 has 12 amino acids. The germline V gene encodes CDR1 SGDLS and CDR2 YYNGEE. The CDR3 region has the DNA TGTGCCAGCAGCGTAGACTCCAATGAGCAGTTCTTC. Translated, it gives CASSVDSNEQFF.

V is TRBV5-1 and J is TRBJ2-3, with unresolved D. The CDR3 runs to 15 residues. The germline V and J ends were trimmed by 0 bases and 4 bases, with 12 bases remaining between them. The germline gives CDR1 SGHRS, CDR2 YFSETQ. Here the CDR3 reads CASSLGAKGPDTQYF. CDR3 sequence (DNA): TGCGCCAGCAGCTTGGGGGCCAAAGGACCAGATACGCAGTATTTT.

The chain is built from TRBV11-2 and TRBJ2-7, with D perhaps matching TRBD1 (6 bases). CDR3 length: 15 residues. Germline CDR1 SGHAT, CDR2 FQNNGV. The V gene lost 6 bases and the J gene lost 2 bases, with 17 bases spanning the gap. CDR3 in amino acids: CASRRPGQTTYEQYF. The CDR3 region has the DNA TGTGCCAGCAGACGTCCCGGACAGACTACCTACGAGCAGTACTTC.

This clonotype was detected many times. This chain links TRBV29-1 with TRBJ2-5; D is possibly TRBD1 (5 bases). The CDR3 spans 16 residues. CDR1 SQVTM and CDR2 ANQGSEA come from the germline V gene. Trimming took off 3 bases at V and 2 bases at J, with 19 bases between the two ends. CDR3 in DNA: TGCAGCGTTGACTTAGGTGGGGCACGGATACAAGAGACCCAGTACTTC. Protein sequence: CSVDLGGARIQETQYF.

This clonotype was picked up many times. The chain employs TRBV9 and TRBJ1-1; 8 bases are a match to TRBD1. Germline loops: CDR1 SGDLS, CDR2 YYNGEE. This CDR3 region has 14 residues. The V gene end was trimmed by 2 bases and the J gene end by 5 bases; junction bases not matched to a gene: 5. The CDR3 nucleotides are TGTGCCAGCAGCGTGAACCAGGGGGCGACTGAAGCTTTCTTT. This sequence encodes CASSVNQGATEAFF.

This clonotype was counted between two and nine times. The V call is TRBV6-5, the J call TRBJ1-1, with TRBD1 matching 9 bases. The length of the CDR3 is 14 residues. V was pared by 7 bases and J by 4 bases, with 7 bases of the junction left unmatched. The germline V gene has CDR1 MNHEY and CDR2 SVGAGI. CDR3 region: CASTKQGAVTEAFF. In DNA, the CDR3 is TGTGCCAGCACCAAACAGGGGGCGGTCACTGAAGCTTTCTTT.

This clonotype was picked up a small number of times. This chain connects TRBV6-2 or TRBV6-3 to TRBJ2-5; D is unclear. The germline CDR1 and CDR2 sequences are MNHEY and SVGEGT. The CDR3 has 14 amino acids. Trimming removed 5 bases from V and 0 bases from J, with 10 bases in between. In DNA form, the CDR3 reads TGTGCCAGCAGTACCAGGCTAAACCAAGAGACCCAGTACTTC. Translating it yields CASSTRLNQETQYF.

Many counts were recorded for this clonotype. V and J are TRBV7-3 and TRBJ2-3, with 10 bases aligning to TRBD2. CDR1 and CDR2 from the germline V gene are SGHTA and FQGTGA. V lost 4 bases, J lost 6 bases, and 7 bases stayed unmatched. CDR3 size: 15 residues. The CDR3 bases are TGTGCCAGCAGCTCTCTAGCGGGGGAGCTTGATACGCAGTATTTT. This translates into CASSSLAGELDTQYF.

This clonotype was seen ten or more times. The genes are TRBV28 and TRBJ2-7; unclear D gene. CDR3 length: 13 residues. Trimming stripped 3 bases from V and 1 base from J, with 7 bases between. CDR1 MDHEN and CDR2 SYDVKM come from the germline V gene. The DNA for the CDR3 is TGTGCCAGCAGTTTGGACGATTCCTACGAGCAGTACGTC. Translated, it gives CASSLDDSYEQYV.

The gene calls are TRBV2 and TRBJ2-1; D is uncertain. The germline V gene has CDR1 SNHLY and CDR2 FYNNEI. CDR3 length: 14 amino acids. The ends were cut back, 8 bases at V and 2 bases at J, with 13 bases in the middle. The CDR3 region has the DNA TGTGCCAGCGCTGGGGAATTTACCTACAATGAGCAGTTCTTC. Encoded protein: CASAGEFTYNEQFF.

The genes are TRBV9 and TRBJ1-2, with no clear D. Trimming pared 8 bases from V and 2 bases from J, leaving 13 bases between. This CDR3 region has 13 residues. The germline gives CDR1 SGDLS, CDR2 YYNGEE. The CDR3 DNA reads as TGTGCCAGTACCTCCCCGCAGAACTATGGCTACACCTTC. Its protein is CASTSPQNYGYTF.

This clonotype came up a few times. V usage is TRBV10-3 and J usage is TRBJ2-1, with 10 bases identical to TRBD2. This CDR3 comprises 14 residues. The junction had 4 bases not matched to a gene; V was cut back by 4 bases and J by 7 bases. Germline loops: CDR1 ENHRY, CDR2 SYGVKD. The chain's CDR3 is CAISASGGDNEQFF. CDR3 DNA: TGTGCCATCAGTGCCAGCGGGGGGGATAATGAGCAGTTCTTC.

This clonotype was seen many times. The chain is built from TRBV6-5 and TRBJ1-2; 12 positions match TRBD1. Germline lookup yields CDR1 MNHEY and CDR2 SVGAGI. Losses at the gene ends were 2 bases for V and 4 bases for J; bases not matched to a gene: 8. CDR3 length: 17 residues. The CDR3 reads CASSYRPGTGGLYGYTF. CDR3 bases: TGTGCCAGCAGTTACCGTCCCGGGACAGGGGGCCTCTATGGCTACACCTTC.

This clonotype came up a few times. The chain is built from TRBV7-2 and TRBJ1-1; D possibly corresponds to TRBD1 (6 bases). CDR3 length: 16 amino acids. Trimming stripped 5 bases from V and 6 bases from J, with 22 bases between. Germline V lookup: CDR1 SGHTA, CDR2 FQGNSA. The DNA of the CDR3 is TGTGCCAGCAGCCGGGGGACACCCTTAGTGGGGGCTGAAGCTTTCTTT. It yields the protein CASSRGTPLVGAEAFF. Filled out from reference TRBV7-2 and TRBJ1-1, the complete variable domain reads GAGVSQSPSNKVTEKGKDVELRCDPISGHTALYWYRQSLGQGLEFLIYFQGNSAPDKSGLPSDRFSAERTGGSVSTLTIQRTQQEDSAVYLCASSRGTPLVGAEAFFGQGTRLTVV.

This clonotype was counted many times. This chain connects TRBV5-1 to TRBJ2-3; D is possibly TRBD2 (6 bases). The germline gives CDR1 SGHRS, CDR2 YFSETQ. Trimming took off 5 bases at V and 2 bases at J, with 12 bases between the two ends. This CDR3 region has 14 residues. The CDR3 nucleotides are TGCGCCAGCAGAGAGGAGGGATCCACAGATACGCAGTATTTT. This sequence encodes CASREEGSTDTQYF.

The chain couples TRBV4-3 to TRBJ2-7; a weak D match, TRBD2 (7 bases). Deletions cut 1 base from V and 1 base from J, with 14 bases between. This CDR3 has 16 amino acids. Germline CDR1 and CDR2: LGHNA and YSLEER. As DNA, the CDR3 is TGCGCCAGCAGCCAAGGCTCGGGGGGCGAATCCTACGAGCAGTACTTC. Amino acid sequence: CASSQGSGGESYEQYF.

V gene TRBV3-1 combines with J gene TRBJ1-1; D might be TRBD1 (6 bases). The CDR3 totals 14 residues. Trimming took off 1 base at V and 1 base at J, with 7 bases between the two ends. The V gene's germline CDR1 is LGHDT and CDR2 YNNKEL (reference sequence). The CDR3 loop reads CASSQGQENTEAFF. CDR3 in DNA: TGTGCCAGCAGCCAAGGACAGGAGAACACTGAAGCTTTCTTT.

The chain combines TRBV7-8 with TRBJ1-6, with D hard to call. Germline CDR1 is SGHVS and CDR2 is FQNEAQ. The CDR3 has 16 residues. With 5 bases removed from V and 9 bases from J, the gap between germline ends came to 20 bases. Written as DNA, the CDR3 is TGTGCCAGCAGCCCACGTCAGTCCCTGTTTGGTTCACCCCTCCACTTT. Amino acid sequence: CASSPRQSLFGSPLHF.